This is a list of T cell receptor beta chains from one sample in a study of Graves' ophthalmopathy and Graves' hyperthyroidism. MiXCR, run by TCRdb on the multiplex PCR reads, gives a single entry per CDR3 protein. The table includes about 370,000 distinct CDR3 sequences, about a sixth detected once. The sample comprised peripheral blood. Receptors originate from an adult woman with stable Graves' hyperthyroidism. Both conserved end residues are part of each CDR3. D genes are given only for firm matches. For some rows the clone size is stated as once, few or many, or as a class when expanded; others skip it.

d_gene	abundance	j_gene	v_gene	CDR3aa	CDR3nt
NA	many	TRBJ2-7	TRBV28	CASSSPVGPSYGQYF	TGTGCCAGCAGTTCCCCGGTGGGGCCCTCCTACGGGCAGTACTTC
NA	few	TRBJ1-5	TRBV7-6	CASSLGQGTQPQHF	TGTGCCAGCAGCCTAGGTCAGGGGACCCAGCCCCAGCATTTT
NA	many	TRBJ1-2	TRBV7-2	CASSNTPGGEQGYTF	TGTGCCAGCAGCAACACGCCTGGGGGGGAGCAAGGCTACACCTTC
NA	many	TRBJ2-2	TRBV7-6	CASSLGLGQNTGELFF	TGTGCCAGCAGCTTAGGCCTAGGACAGAACACCGGGGAGCTGTTTTTT
TRBD1	few	TRBJ2-7	TRBV2	CASRIRDREYEQYF	TGTGCCAGCAGGATACGGGACAGGGAGTACGAGCAGTACTTC
TRBD1	many	TRBJ2-5	TRBV11-2	CASSVGQANQETQYF	TGTGCCAGCAGCGTGGGACAGGCGAACCAAGAGACCCAGTACTTC
NA	NA	TRBJ1-1	TRBV18	CASSPDGDREAFF	TGTGCCAGCTCACCGGATGGAGACCGGGAAGCTTTCTTT
NA	many	TRBJ2-7	TRBV28	CASSGPVYEQYF	TGTGCCAGCAGTGGACCAGTCTACGAGCAGTACTTC
NA	NA	TRBJ2-5	TRBV25-1	CASSDRGSETQYF	TGTGCCAGCAGTGACAGGGGATCGGAGACCCAGTACTTC
TRBD1	many	TRBJ2-7	TRBV27	CASSPTGQGYEQYF	TGTGCCAGCAGCCCAACGGGACAGGGCTACGAGCAGTACTTC
NA	once	TRBJ2-5	TRBV3-1	CASSQEGGPVETQYF	TGTGCCAGCAGCCAAGAAGGCGGACCGGTGGAGACCCAGTACTTC
NA	NA	TRBJ1-1	TRBV4-3	CASSQDFQLTGTTEAFF	TGCGCCAGCAGCCAGGACTTCCAACTTACCGGGACCACTGAAGCTTTCTTT
NA	many	TRBJ1-5	TRBV20-1	CSASKPGRQNQPQHF	TGCAGTGCTTCCAAACCGGGACGGCAAAATCAGCCCCAGCATTTT
NA	NA	TRBJ1-5	TRBV7-2	CASSRDNANQPQHF	TGTGCCAGCAGCCGGGACAACGCCAATCAGCCCCAGCATTTT
NA	few	TRBJ1-5	TRBV20-1	CSARDTGTPGYSNQPQHF	TGCAGTGCTAGAGATACGGGGACTCCGGGGTATAGCAATCAGCCCCAGCATTTT
NA	many	TRBJ1-1	TRBV24-1	CATSDSRRADTEAFF	TGTGCCACCAGTGATTCGCGTAGGGCGGACACTGAAGCTTTCTTT
TRBD1	many	TRBJ1-3	TRBV28	CASSLLVFGTGGENTIYF	TGTGCCAGCAGTTTATTGGTTTTTGGAACAGGGGGAGAAAACACCATATATTTT
NA	NA	TRBJ1-5	TRBV6-1	CASTGASVPQHF	TGTGCCAGCACGGGGGCGAGTGTACCCCAGCATTTT
NA	NA	TRBJ2-7	TRBV30	CACSNGGSYEQYF	TGTGCCTGTAGTAACGGAGGTTCCTACGAGCAGTACTTC
TRBD1	few	TRBJ2-2	TRBV27	CASTAGTGGYGELFF	TGTGCCAGCACTGCCGGGACAGGGGGGTATGGGGAGCTGTTTTTT
TRBD1	few	TRBJ2-5	TRBV19	CASSILQGAKQETQYF	TGTGCCAGTAGTATACTACAGGGGGCGAAACAAGAGACCCAGTACTTC
NA	many	TRBJ1-1	TRBV29-1	CSVRGGTEAFF	TGCAGCGTTCGAGGGGGCACTGAAGCTTTCTTT
NA	NA	TRBJ2-7	TRBV4-1	CASSQVGTGNYEQYF	TGCGCCAGCAGCCAAGTTGGTACTGGAAACTACGAGCAGTACTTC
NA	many	TRBJ2-5	TRBV12-3/TRBV12-4	CASSLRDMGETQYF	TGTGCCAGCAGCCTACGGGACATGGGGGAGACCCAGTACTTC
NA	many	TRBJ1-1	TRBV2	CASSALVGNTEAFF	TGTGCCAGCAGTGCCTTGGTGGGGAACACTGAAGCTTTCTTT
NA	many	TRBJ2-2	TRBV19	CASSIVGRVGNTGELFF	TGTGCCAGTAGTATTGTCGGCAGGGTCGGGAACACCGGGGAGCTGTTTTTT
NA	many	TRBJ1-2	TRBV30	CAWTANYGYTF	TGTGCCTGGACAGCTAACTATGGCTACACCTTC
NA	many	TRBJ1-1	TRBV6-1	CASRRVNTEAFF	TGTGCCAGCAGGAGGGTGAACACTGAAGCTTTCTTT
NA	many	TRBJ1-6	TRBV7-2	CASSRRGGSSSPPLHF	TGTGCCAGCAGCCGCCGGGGTGGGAGCTCGAGTCCACCCCTCCACTTT
NA	many	TRBJ2-7	TRBV28	CASGRRNYEQYF	TGTGCCAGCGGTCGGCGGAACTACGAGCAGTACTTC
TRBD1	many	TRBJ2-5	TRBV5-6	CASSYVDREETQYF	TGTGCCAGCAGTTATGTTGACAGGGAAGAGACCCAGTACTTC
NA	many	TRBJ2-2	TRBV25-1	CASSEFSNTGELFF	TGTGCCAGCAGTGAATTCTCGAACACCGGGGAGCTGTTTTTT
TRBD1	NA	TRBJ1-1	TRBV6-1	CASNPQGGTTEAFF	TGTGCCAGCAATCCACAGGGGGGCACCACTGAAGCTTTCTTT
NA	NA	TRBJ1-5	TRBV12-3/TRBV12-4	CASQNPQRAALGDQPQHF	TGTGCCAGCCAAAACCCCCAACGGGCAGCCCTGGGGGATCAGCCCCAGCATTTT
NA	many	TRBJ1-1	TRBV6-2/TRBV6-3	CASSSRGRSRDTEAFF	TGTGCCAGCAGTTCACGGGGGCGGTCGCGGGACACTGAAGCTTTCTTT
TRBD1	many	TRBJ2-7	TRBV7-8	CASSLGTGVDEQYF	TGTGCCAGCAGCTTAGGGACAGGGGTAGACGAGCAGTACTTC
NA	few	TRBJ2-5	TRBV7-9	CASSPFGSETQYF	TGTGCCAGCAGTCCGTTTGGGAGTGAGACCCAGTACTTC
NA	many	TRBJ1-3	TRBV6-5	CASSYSGPSGNTIYF	TGTGCCAGCAGTTACTCAGGGCCCTCGGGAAACACCATATATTTT
NA	NA	TRBJ1-5	TRBV25-1	CASSPKGGRRQAYSNQPQHF	TGTGCCAGCAGTCCTAAGGGGGGCAGGCGACAAGCGTATAGCAATCAGCCCCAGCATTTT
TRBD1	many	TRBJ1-2	TRBV6-2/TRBV6-3	CASRKTGQRHNYGYTF	TGTGCCAGCAGAAAAACGGGACAGCGCCACAACTATGGCTACACCTTC
NA	many	TRBJ2-2	TRBV20-1	CSAQGGTNTGELFF	TGCAGTGCCCAAGGGGGTACGAACACCGGGGAGCTGTTTTTT